The present entry profiles one TCR beta chain with its context. No antigen is known for it. The data were taken from a study of lymphopenia after photon versus proton radiotherapy. Broader study findings: Only patients who died were analyzed for survival; proton advantage is unproven. Larger post-nadir TCR diversity loss correlated inversely with survival in deceased patients. After lymphocyte nadir, photon-treated repertoires showed oligoclonal expansion, especially CD8+ Temra.

The germline V gene has CDR1 MNHEY and CDR2 SVGAGI. This CDR3 is 15 amino acids long. With 8 bases removed from V and 5 bases from J, the gap between germline ends came to 18 bases. Clones were sequenced by immunoSEQ multiplex PCR, and TCRdb holds only the in-frame ones, with some missing. The data contain 53,000 or so clones, around four fifths of them singletons. The chain carries TRBV6-5 and TRBJ2-2; perhaps TRBD2 as D (6 bases). The origin of this receptor is a man in his fifties or sixties with gastric cancer. Here the sequenced sample was peripheral blood, taken from a patient treated with photon-based radiotherapy. CDR3 in DNA: TGTGCCAGCGGGGAGGTGGCACTATTAACCGGGGAGCTGTTTTTT. It yields the protein CASGEVALLTGELFF.